Sequencing of this TCR beta chain was carried out in a study of radiotherapy plus CTLA-4 blockade in lung cancer. Regarding the study as a whole: Once radiotherapy plus ipilimumab had been given, TCR clones derived from tumor expanded in blood.

Sequencing used immunoSEQ multiplex PCR; TCRdb keeps in-frame clones, though not all of them. The sample consists of some 90,000 clones, around 85% of them appearing once. Looked up from germline, CDR1 is MNHEY and CDR2 is SMNVEV (reference sequence). CDR3 length: 14 residues. V lost 11 bases to trimming and J lost 8 bases, with 25 bases between them. With regard to this clone: Its antigen remains unknown.

The V and J genes are TRBV27 and TRBJ2-7, with D possibly being TRBD2 (6 bases). The TCR was taken from a human donor with non-small cell lung cancer who had a partial response to radiotherapy plus ipilimumab. The sample was peripheral blood, taken from a patient treated with radiotherapy plus ipilimumab. As DNA, the CDR3 is TGTGCCTCGGGAGAACATAGCCGGTATTTGAAGCAGTACTTC. Translated: CASGEHSRYLKQYF.